This T cell receptor (beta chain) was profiled in a study of cytomegalovirus exposure and HLA in healthy donors. This clone was detected only once. Here immunoSEQ multiplex PCR was the method, and the copy in TCRdb shows in-frame clones only, minus some. The data show approximately 160,000 clones, around four fifths seen once. The CDR3 is made up of 15 amino acids. The V and J ends lost 0 bases and 2 bases, in that order; junction bases with no gene match: 3. Germline V CDR1 and CDR2: KGHSH, LQKENI. The sequence derives from a man in his thirties or forties in good health and CMV-seropositive. Sequencing was performed on PBMCs. The V call is TRBV18, the J call TRBJ2-7, with 8 bases fitting TRBD1. The CDR3 is CASSPPGQAPYEQYF. CDR3 bases: TGTGCCAGCTCACCACCGGGACAGGCCCCCTACGAGCAGTACTTC. The complete variable domain, with remaining parts taken from reference TRBV18 and TRBJ2-7, reads NAGVMQNPRHLVRRRGQEARLRCSPMKGHSHVYWYRQLPEEGLKFMVYLQKENIIDESGMPKERFSAEFPKEGPSILRIQQVVRGDSAAYFCASSPPGQAPYEQYFGPGTRLTVT.